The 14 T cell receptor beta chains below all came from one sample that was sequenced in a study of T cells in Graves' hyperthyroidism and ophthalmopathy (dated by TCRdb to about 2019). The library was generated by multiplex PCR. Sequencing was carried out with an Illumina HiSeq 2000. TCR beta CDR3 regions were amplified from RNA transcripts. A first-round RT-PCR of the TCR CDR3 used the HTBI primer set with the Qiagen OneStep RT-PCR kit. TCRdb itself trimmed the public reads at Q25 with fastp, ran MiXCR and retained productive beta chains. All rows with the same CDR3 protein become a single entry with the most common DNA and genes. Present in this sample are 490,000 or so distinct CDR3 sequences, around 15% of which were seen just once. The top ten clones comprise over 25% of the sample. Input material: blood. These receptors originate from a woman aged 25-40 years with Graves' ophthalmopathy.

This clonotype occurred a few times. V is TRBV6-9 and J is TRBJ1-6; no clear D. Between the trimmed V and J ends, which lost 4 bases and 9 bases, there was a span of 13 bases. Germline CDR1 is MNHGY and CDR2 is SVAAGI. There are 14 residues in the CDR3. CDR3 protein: CASSFAGLGSPLHF. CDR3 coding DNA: TGTGCCAGCAGTTTCGCAGGCCTGGGTTCACCCCTCCACTTT.

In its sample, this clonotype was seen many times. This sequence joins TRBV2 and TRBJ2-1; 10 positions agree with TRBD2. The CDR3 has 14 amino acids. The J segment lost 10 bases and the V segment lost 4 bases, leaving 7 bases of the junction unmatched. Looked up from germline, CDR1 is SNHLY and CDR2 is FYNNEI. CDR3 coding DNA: TGTGCCAGCAGTGTGCTAGCGGGAGACGGGGAGCAGTTCTTC. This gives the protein CASSVLAGDGEQFF.

CDR3: CASSQEFGGVQETQYF. CDR3 bases: TGCGCCAGCAGCCAAGAGTTTGGCGGGGTGCAAGAGACCCAGTACTTC. The chain has TRBV4-3 and TRBJ2-5; D might be TRBD2 (6 bases). The CDR3 has 16 residues. With 0 bases removed from V and 2 bases from J, the gap between germline ends came to 13 bases. The germline CDR1 and CDR2 sequences are LGHNA and YSLEER.

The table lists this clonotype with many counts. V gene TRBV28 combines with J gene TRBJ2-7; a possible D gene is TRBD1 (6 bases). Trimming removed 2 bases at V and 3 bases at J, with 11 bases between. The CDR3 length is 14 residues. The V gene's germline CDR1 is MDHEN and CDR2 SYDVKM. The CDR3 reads CASSLIGGYYEQYF. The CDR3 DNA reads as TGTGCCAGCAGTTTAATAGGGGGTTACTACGAGCAGTACTTC. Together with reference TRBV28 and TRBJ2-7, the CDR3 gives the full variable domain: DVKVTQSSRYLVKRTGEKVFLECVQDMDHENMFWYRQDPGLGLRLIYFSYDVKMKEKGDIPEGYSVSREKKERFSLILESASTNQTSMYLCASSLIGGYYEQYFGPGTRLTVT.

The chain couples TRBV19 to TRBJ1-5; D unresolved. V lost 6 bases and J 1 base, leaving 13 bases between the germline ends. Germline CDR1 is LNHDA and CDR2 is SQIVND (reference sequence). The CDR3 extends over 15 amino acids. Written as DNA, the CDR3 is TGTGCCAGTAGGGTTGGAAGGATAAGCAATCAGCCCCAGCATTTT. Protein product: CASRVGRISNQPQHF.

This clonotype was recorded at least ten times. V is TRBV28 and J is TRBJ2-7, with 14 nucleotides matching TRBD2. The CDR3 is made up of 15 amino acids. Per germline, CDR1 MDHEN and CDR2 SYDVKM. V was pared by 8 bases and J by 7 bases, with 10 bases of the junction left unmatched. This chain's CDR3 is CASGSGTSGSQEQYF. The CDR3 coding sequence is TGTGCCAGCGGGTCCGGGACTAGCGGGAGTCAAGAGCAGTACTTC.

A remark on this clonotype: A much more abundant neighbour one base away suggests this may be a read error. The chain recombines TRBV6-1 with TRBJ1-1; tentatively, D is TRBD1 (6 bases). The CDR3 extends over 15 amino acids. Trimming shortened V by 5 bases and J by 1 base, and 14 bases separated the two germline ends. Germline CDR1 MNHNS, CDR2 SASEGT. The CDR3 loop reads CASSPRGSGNTEAFF. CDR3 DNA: TGTGCCAGCAGTCCAAGGGGGTCGGGGAACACTGAAGCTTTCTTT.

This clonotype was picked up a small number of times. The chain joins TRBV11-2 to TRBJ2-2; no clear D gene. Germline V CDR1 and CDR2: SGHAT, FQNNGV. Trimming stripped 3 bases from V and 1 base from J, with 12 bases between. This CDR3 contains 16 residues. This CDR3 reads CASSFKLVLNTGELFF. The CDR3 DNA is TGTGCCAGCAGCTTTAAATTAGTACTGAACACCGGGGAGCTGTTTTTT.

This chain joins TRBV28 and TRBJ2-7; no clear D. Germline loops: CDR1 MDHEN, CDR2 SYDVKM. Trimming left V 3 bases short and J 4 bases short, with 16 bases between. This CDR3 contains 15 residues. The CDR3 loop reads CASSFAVGPAYEQYF. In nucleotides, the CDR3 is TGTGCCAGCAGTTTTGCCGTGGGTCCAGCGTACGAGCAGTACTTC.

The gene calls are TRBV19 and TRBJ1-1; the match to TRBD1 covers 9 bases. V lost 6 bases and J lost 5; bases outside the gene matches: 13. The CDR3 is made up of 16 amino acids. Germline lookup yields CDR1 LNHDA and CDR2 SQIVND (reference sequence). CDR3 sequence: CASRITGGAGWTEAFF. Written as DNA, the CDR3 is TGTGCCAGTAGGATAACAGGGGGCGCAGGATGGACTGAAGCTTTCTTT.

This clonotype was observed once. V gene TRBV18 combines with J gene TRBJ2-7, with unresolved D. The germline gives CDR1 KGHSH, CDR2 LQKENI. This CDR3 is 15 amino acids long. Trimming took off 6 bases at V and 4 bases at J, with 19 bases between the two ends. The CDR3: CASSVDLRSSYEQYF. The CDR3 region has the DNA TGTGCCAGCTCCGTTGATCTCAGGAGTTCTTACGAGCAGTACTTC.

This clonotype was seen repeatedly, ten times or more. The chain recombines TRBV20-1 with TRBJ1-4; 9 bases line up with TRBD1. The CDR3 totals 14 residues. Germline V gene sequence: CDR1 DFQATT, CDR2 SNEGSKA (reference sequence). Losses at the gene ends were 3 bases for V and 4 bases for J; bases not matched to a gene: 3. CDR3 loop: CSARDRGVNEKLFF. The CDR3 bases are TGCAGTGCTAGGGACAGGGGAGTTAATGAAAAACTGTTTTTT.

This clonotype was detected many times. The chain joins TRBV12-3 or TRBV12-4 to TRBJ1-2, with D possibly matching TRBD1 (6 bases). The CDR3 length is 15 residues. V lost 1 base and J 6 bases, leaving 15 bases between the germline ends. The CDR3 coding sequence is TGTGCCAGCAGTTTAGTAGTCAGGGGTGGGAATGGCTACACCTTC. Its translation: CASSLVVRGGNGYTF.

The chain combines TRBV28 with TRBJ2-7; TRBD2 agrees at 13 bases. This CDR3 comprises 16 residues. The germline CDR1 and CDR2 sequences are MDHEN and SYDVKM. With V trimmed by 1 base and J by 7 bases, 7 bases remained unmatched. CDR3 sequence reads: CASSLSLRLAGGEQYF. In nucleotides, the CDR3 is TGTGCCAGCAGTTTATCCTTAAGACTAGCGGGAGGAGAGCAGTACTTC.